The clone carrying this T cell receptor (beta chain) has a handful of counts. Antigen specificity is unknown. Germline V gene lookup returns CDR1 DFQATT and CDR2 SNEGSKA (reference sequence). This CDR3 region has 14 residues. V dropped 6 bases and J dropped 10; count of bases not matched to a gene: 8. Uncontrolled infection, other autoimmune disease, pregnancy or lactation disqualified patients from enrolment. Based on clinical symptoms, serum thyroxine and TRAb, thyroid ultrasound and orbital computed tomography, diagnoses were reached. The data originate from a study of T cells in Graves' hyperthyroidism and ophthalmopathy. General observations from the study: Median prediction lead before ophthalmopathy onset was 5 to 7.5 months with the model.

The source material, RNA transcripts, was used to amplify TCR beta CDR3 regions. HTBI primers were the set used in a first-round RT-PCR of the TCR CDR3. MiXCR was run by TCRdb on the multiplex PCR reads, yielding one entry per CDR3 protein. The table records around 340,000 distinct CDR3 sequences, roughly 18% of them present only once. Material for sequencing was blood. V gene TRBV20-1 combines with J gene TRBJ2-1, with 14 bases identical to TRBD2. The clonotype comes from a woman aged 50 to 65 with Graves' hyperthyroidism. CDR3 sequence reads: CSARGGTSGSEQFF. CDR3 DNA sequence: TGCAGTGCCCGAGGGGGGACTAGCGGGAGCGAGCAGTTCTTC.